Sequencing of this T cell receptor beta chain was carried out in a study of blood T cell repertoires in COVID-19. Study-level information: Specimens from acute and convalescent COVID-19 originated in the United States, Italy and Spain. Sources were T cells, B-cell-depleted T cells, or PBMCs; the material itself was cDNA or gDNA.

Trimming took 4 bases from V and 4 from J; bases not matched to a gene: 4. CDR1 and CDR2 (germline): SEHNR, FQNEAQ (reference sequence). The CDR3 covers 15 residues. Method: immunoSEQ multiplex PCR; TCRdb's copy keeps in-frame clones and lacks some. The sample lists approximately 300,000 clones; more than 75% were seen once. The chain combines TRBV7-9 with TRBJ2-4; 10 bases agree with TRBD1. This TCR came from a woman in her fifties or sixties with acute or convalescent COVID-19. The specimen sequenced was peripheral blood. The CDR3 DNA reads as TGTGCCAGCAGCTCCACGGGACAGGGGAAAAACATTCAGTACTTC. This translates into CASSSTGQGKNIQYF.